These 10 T cell receptor beta chains share one sample of origin, sequenced in a study of blood T cell repertoires in COVID-19. Sequencing was performed with immunoSEQ multiplex PCR; in TCRdb, only in-frame clones are kept and a portion is missing. The sample consists of roughly 200,000 clones, around 86% of them appearing once. The sequencing sample was made of PBMCs or T cells enriched from blood (not recorded which). The source of these receptors is a woman aged 30 to 39 who had recovered from COVID-19.

V is TRBV25-1 and J is TRBJ2-5; 8 bases map to TRBD2. CDR3 length: 16 residues. Looked up from germline, CDR1 is MGHDK and CDR2 is SYGVNS. V was clipped by 2 bases and J by 4 bases; unmatched bases: 9. CDR3 region: CASSEREGVPGETQYF. The CDR3 nucleotides are TGTGCCAGCAGTGAACGGGAGGGAGTCCCAGGAGAGACCCAGTACTTC.

The genes are TRBV5-4 and TRBJ2-5; the D gene is possibly TRBD1 (5 bases). Trimming shortened V by 4 bases and J by 7 bases, and 20 bases separated the two germline ends. The germline CDR1 and CDR2 sequences are SGHNT and YYREEE (reference sequence). The CDR3 has 15 residues. CDR3 DNA sequence: TGTGCCAGCAGCCCGGAAGGACAAAACCTTGGGACCCAGTACTTC. Protein sequence: CASSPEGQNLGTQYF.

The gene calls are TRBV27 and TRBJ2-1; D is perhaps TRBD1 (5 bases). The CDR3 runs to 14 residues. Trimming took off 3 bases at V and 4 bases at J, with 10 bases between the two ends. CDR1 and CDR2 (germline): MNHEY, SMNVEV (reference sequence). DNA of the CDR3: TGTGCCAGCAGTTTGCCAGGGCCATACAATGAGCAGTTCTTC. The encoded protein is CASSLPGPYNEQFF.

This clone was seen only a few times. The rearrangement joins TRBV28 to TRBJ1-1; possible D gene TRBD1, 6 bases. The CDR3 runs to 12 residues. Germline assignment: CDR1 MDHEN and CDR2 SYDVKM. Trimming left V 5 bases short and J 8 bases short, with 12 bases between. Here the CDR3 reads CASSRTGIEAFF. CDR3 nucleotide sequence: TGTGCCAGCAGTCGAACAGGGATCGAAGCTTTCTTT.

The chain joins TRBV28 to TRBJ2-2, with 9 bases that match TRBD1. CDR1 MDHEN and CDR2 SYDVKM come from the germline V gene. This CDR3 comprises 16 residues. J was trimmed by 6 bases and V by 2 bases; bases with no gene match: 7. The CDR3 spells CASSLGDRDWSGELFF. CDR3 sequence (DNA): TGTGCCAGCAGTTTAGGGGACAGGGACTGGTCCGGGGAGCTGTTTTTT.

This chain connects TRBV3-1 (or the pseudogene TRBV3-2) to TRBJ1-1; no clear D. CDR1 is LGHDT, CDR2 YNNKEL, per germline (reference sequence). V lost 1 base to trimming and J lost 4 bases, with 7 bases between them. This CDR3 spans 13 amino acids. CDR3 in DNA: TGTGCCAGCAGCCAAGCTAAGAGCACTGAAGCTTTCTTT. Its translation is CASSQAKSTEAFF.

A single count supports this clone. The chain carries TRBV18 and TRBJ2-1; 9 bases fit TRBD2. V was clipped by 3 bases and J by 8 bases; unmatched bases: 11. This CDR3 contains 16 residues. Germline V CDR1 and CDR2: KGHSH, LQKENI. This chain's CDR3 is CASSPLFAGGPHEQFF. In nucleotides, the CDR3 is TGTGCCAGCTCACCGTTGTTCGCGGGAGGGCCACATGAGCAGTTCTTC.

The gene calls are TRBV5-4 and TRBJ1-2; D is perhaps TRBD1 (6 bases). The germline V gene has CDR1 SGHNT and CDR2 YYREEE (reference sequence). The CDR3 is 15 residues long. Trimming took off 5 bases at V and 4 bases at J, with 18 bases between the two ends. CDR3 DNA sequence: TGTGCCAGCAGTCAGGACAGCGCGAGATTCTATGGCTACACCTTC. It is translated as CASSQDSARFYGYTF.

This chain links TRBV4-1 with TRBJ2-5; 11 bases are shared with TRBD2. The CDR3 has 15 residues. J lost 1 base, V lost 3 bases, and 1 base had no gene match. CDR1 and CDR2 from the germline V gene are MGHRA and YSYEKL. CDR3 bases: TGCGCCAGCAGCCATCTAGCGGGAGGCCAAGAGACCCAGTACTTC. Encoded protein: CASSHLAGGQETQYF.

The chain carries TRBV5-1 and TRBJ1-3; possibly TRBD1 for D (5 bases). Germline CDR1 is SGHRS and CDR2 is YFSETQ. This CDR3 region has 16 residues. The ends were cut back, 2 bases at V and 1 base at J, with 13 bases in the middle. The CDR3 region has the DNA TGCGCCAGCAGCTTCGACAGCAGTATATCTGGAAACACCATATATTTT. Amino acid sequence: CASSFDSSISGNTIYF.